This T cell receptor beta chain was recorded in a study of CD8 T cells in ankylosing spondylitis. Study-level findings and limits: The authors found the disease-linked clones to be CD8+ and relatively rare in peripheral blood. Clones tied to disease were said to be significantly enriched in matched ankylosing spondylitis synovial fluid. Made up of about eight highly homologous variants, a TCR beta motif appeared characteristic of ankylosing spondylitis blood.

V lost 4 bases to trimming and J lost 5 bases; unmatched junction nucleotides: 5. This CDR3 is built from 14 residues. In germline, CDR1 is SGHRS, CDR2 YFSETQ. Quantitative 5'-RACE with molecular barcodes produced the TCR beta libraries. TCRdb itself ran the 5' RACE reads through MiXCR, one entry per CDR3 protein. The table has tens of thousands of distinct CDR3 sequences, roughly 5% seen once. Points on this clonotype: The antigen is undetermined.

Sequenced sample: blood, either unsorted or a sorted T cell fraction (not recorded which). J is TRBJ2-7 and V is TRBV5-1, with TRBD1 identical over 11 bases. The origin of this receptor is a male donor with ankylosing spondylitis or in good health (not recorded which). CDR3: CASSRGTGGDEQYF. The DNA for the CDR3 is TGCGCCAGCAGCCGGGGGACAGGGGGGGACGAGCAGTACTTC.